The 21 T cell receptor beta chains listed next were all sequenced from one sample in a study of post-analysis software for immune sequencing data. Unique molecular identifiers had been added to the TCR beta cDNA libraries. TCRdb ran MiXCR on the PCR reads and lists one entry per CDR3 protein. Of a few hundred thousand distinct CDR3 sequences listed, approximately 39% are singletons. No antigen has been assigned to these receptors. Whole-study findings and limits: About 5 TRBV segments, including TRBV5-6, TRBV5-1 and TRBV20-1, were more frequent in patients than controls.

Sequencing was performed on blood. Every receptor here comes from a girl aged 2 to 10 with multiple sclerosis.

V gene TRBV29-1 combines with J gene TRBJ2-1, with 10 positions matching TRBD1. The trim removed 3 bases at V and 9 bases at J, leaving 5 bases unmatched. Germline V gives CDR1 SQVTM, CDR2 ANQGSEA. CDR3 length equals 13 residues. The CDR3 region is CSVDDRGRGEQFF. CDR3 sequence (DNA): TGCAGCGTTGACGACAGGGGGCGAGGTGAGCAGTTCTTC.

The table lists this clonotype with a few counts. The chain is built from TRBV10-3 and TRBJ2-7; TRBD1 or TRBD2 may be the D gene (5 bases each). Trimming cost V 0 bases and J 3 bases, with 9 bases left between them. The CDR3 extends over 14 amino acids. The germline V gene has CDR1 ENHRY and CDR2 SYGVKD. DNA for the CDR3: TGTGCCATCAGTGAGTCGGGGGTCGACTACGAGCAGTACTTC. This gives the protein CAISESGVDYEQYF.

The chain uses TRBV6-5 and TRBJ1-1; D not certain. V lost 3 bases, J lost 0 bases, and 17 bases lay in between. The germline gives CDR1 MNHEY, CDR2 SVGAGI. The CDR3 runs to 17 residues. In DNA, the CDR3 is TGTGCCAGCAGTTATGGGGAACACGGGAATATGAACACTGAAGCTTTCTTT. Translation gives CASSYGEHGNMNTEAFF.

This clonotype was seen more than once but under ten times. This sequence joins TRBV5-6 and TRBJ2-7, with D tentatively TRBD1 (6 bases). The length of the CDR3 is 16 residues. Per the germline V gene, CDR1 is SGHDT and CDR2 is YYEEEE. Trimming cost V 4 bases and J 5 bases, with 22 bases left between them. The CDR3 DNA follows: TGTGCCAGCAGCCCCCTTCGACAGGTGGTCGTGAACGAGCAGTACTTC. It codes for CASSPLRQVVVNEQYF.

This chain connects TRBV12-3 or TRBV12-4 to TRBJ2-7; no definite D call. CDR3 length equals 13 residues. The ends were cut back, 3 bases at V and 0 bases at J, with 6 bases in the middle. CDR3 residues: CASSFWPSYEQYF. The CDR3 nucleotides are TGTGCCAGCAGTTTTTGGCCCTCCTACGAGCAGTACTTC.

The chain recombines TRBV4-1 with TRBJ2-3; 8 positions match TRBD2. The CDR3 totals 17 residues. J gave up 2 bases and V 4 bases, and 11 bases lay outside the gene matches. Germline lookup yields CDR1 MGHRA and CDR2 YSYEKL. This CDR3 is CASSLTGGGLLTDTQYF. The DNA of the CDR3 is TGCGCCAGCAGCCTAACCGGGGGGGGACTACTCACAGATACGCAGTATTTT.

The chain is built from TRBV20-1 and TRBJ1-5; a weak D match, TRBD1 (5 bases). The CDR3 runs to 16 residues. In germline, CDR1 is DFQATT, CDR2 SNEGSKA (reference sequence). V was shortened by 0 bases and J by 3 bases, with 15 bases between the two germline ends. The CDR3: CSAREPRQSYNQPQHF. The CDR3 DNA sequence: TGCAGTGCTAGAGAGCCCCGACAGTCTTACAATCAGCCCCAGCATTTT.

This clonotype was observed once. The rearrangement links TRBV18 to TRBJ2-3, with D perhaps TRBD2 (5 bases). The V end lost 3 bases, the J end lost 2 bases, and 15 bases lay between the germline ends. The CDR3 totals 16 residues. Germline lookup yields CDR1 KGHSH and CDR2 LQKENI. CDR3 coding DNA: TGTGCCAGCTCACCGTCTTGGGAGAGTCCCACAGATACGCAGTATTTT. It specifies CASSPSWESPTDTQYF.

This CDR3 is CASSGRSNEQYF. As DNA, the CDR3 is TGTGCCAGCAGCGGGAGGAGCAATGAGCAGTACTTC. The V call is TRBV6-2 or TRBV6-3, the J call TRBJ2-7; 7 positions match TRBD2. V dropped 6 bases and J dropped 7; count of bases not matched to a gene: 6. CDR3 length: 12 amino acids. Germline V gene sequence: CDR1 MNHEY, CDR2 SVGEGT.

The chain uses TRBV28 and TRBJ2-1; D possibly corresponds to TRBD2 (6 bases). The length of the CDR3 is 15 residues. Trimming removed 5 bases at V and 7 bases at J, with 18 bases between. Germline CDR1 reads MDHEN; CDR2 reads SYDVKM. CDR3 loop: CASSDLGIGGNEQFF. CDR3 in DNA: TGTGCCAGCAGTGACCTCGGAATCGGGGGAAATGAGCAGTTCTTC.

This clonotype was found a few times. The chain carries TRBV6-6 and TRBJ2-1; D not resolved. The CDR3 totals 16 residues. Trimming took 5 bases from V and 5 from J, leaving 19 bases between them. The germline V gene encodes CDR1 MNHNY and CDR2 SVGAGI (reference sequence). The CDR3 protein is CASSPQRRRNDNEQFF. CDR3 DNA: TGTGCCAGCAGTCCCCAACGGCGCCGGAACGACAATGAGCAGTTCTTC.

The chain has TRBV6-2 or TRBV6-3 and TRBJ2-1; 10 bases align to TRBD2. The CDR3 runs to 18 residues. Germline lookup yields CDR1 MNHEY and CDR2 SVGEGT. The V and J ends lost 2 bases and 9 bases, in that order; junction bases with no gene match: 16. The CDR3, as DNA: TGTGCCAGCAGTTACAACCTAGCGGGAGTTCTATGGGGACCTGAGCAGTTCTTC. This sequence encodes CASSYNLAGVLWGPEQFF.

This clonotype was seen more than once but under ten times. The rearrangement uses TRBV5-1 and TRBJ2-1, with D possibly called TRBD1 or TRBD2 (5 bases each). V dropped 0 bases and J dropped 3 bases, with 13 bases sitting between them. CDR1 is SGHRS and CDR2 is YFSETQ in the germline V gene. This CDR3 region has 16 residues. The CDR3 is CASSLAFGTNYNEQFF. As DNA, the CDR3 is TGCGCCAGCAGCTTGGCCTTTGGGACCAACTACAATGAGCAGTTCTTC.

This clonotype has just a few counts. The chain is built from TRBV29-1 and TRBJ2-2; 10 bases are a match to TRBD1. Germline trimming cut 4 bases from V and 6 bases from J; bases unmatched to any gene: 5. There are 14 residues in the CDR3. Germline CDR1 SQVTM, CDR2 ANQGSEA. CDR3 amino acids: CSVVLTGGAGELFF. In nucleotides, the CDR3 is TGCAGCGTTGTTTTGACAGGGGGCGCCGGGGAGCTGTTTTTT.

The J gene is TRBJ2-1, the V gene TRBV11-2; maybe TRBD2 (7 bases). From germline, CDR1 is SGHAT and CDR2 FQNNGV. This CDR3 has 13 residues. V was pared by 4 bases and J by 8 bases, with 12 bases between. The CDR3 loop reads CASSSRGGDEQFF. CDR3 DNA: TGTGCCAGCAGCTCGAGGGGGGGGGATGAGCAGTTCTTC.

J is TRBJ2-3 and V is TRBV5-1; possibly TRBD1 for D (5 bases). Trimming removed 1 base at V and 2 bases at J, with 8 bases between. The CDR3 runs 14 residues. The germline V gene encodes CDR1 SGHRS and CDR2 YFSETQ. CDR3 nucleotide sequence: TGCGCCAGCAGCTTGAACAGGAACACAGATACGCAGTATTTT. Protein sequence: CASSLNRNTDTQYF. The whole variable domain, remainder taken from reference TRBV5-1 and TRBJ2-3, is KAGVTQTPRYLIKTRGQQVTLSCSPISGHRSVSWYQQTPGQGLQFLFEYFSETQRNKGNFPGRFSGRQFSNSRSEMNVSTLELGDSALYLCASSLNRNTDTQYFGPGTRLTVL.

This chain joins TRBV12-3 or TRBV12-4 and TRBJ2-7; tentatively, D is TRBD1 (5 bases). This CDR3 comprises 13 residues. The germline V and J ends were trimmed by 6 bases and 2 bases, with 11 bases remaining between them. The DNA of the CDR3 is TGTGCCAGCAGCCACACAGGAACCTACGAGCAGTACTTC. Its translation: CASSHTGTYEQYF.

The CDR3 protein is CASSYLMAGNQPQHF. The CDR3 DNA reads as TGTGCCAGCAGTTATTTAATGGCAGGGAATCAGCCCCAGCATTTT. The chain recombines TRBV6-6 with TRBJ1-5, with D perhaps matching TRBD1 (5 bases). Germline CDR1 reads MNHNY; CDR2 reads SVGAGI (reference sequence). This CDR3 region has 15 residues. Deletions cut 3 bases from V and 4 bases from J, with 13 bases between.

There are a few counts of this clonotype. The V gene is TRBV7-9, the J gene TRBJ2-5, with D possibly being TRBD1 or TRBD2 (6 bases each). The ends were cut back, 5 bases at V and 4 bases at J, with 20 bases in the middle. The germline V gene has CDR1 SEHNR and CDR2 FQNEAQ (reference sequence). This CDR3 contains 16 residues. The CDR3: CASSPPGWGARETQYF. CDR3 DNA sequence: TGTGCCAGCAGCCCACCGGGTTGGGGGGCGCGAGAGACCCAGTACTTC.

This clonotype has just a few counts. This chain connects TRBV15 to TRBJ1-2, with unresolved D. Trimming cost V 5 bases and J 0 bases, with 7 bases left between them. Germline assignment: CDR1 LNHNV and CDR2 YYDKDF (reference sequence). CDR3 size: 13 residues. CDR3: CATSREPNYGYTF. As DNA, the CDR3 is TGTGCCACCAGCCGGGAACCTAACTATGGCTACACCTTC.

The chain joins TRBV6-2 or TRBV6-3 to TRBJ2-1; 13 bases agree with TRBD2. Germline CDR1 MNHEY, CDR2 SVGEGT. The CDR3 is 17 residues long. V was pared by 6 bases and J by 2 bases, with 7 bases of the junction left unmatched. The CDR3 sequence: CASSPTTSGRTYNEQFF. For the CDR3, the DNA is TGTGCCAGCAGCCCTACGACTAGCGGGAGGACCTACAATGAGCAGTTCTTC.